This TCR beta chain was observed in a study of T cells in Graves' hyperthyroidism and ophthalmopathy. This clonotype has a count of ten or more. From RNA transcripts, TCR beta CDR3 regions were amplified. An initial round of RT-PCR targeting the TCR CDR3 relied on the HTBI primer set. TCRdb ran MiXCR on the multiplex PCR reads and lists one entry per CDR3 protein. Here the sample spans more than 500,000 distinct CDR3 sequences, about 16% being singletons. The CDR3 is 13 residues long. The V end lost 5 bases, the J end lost 1 base, and 8 bases lay between the germline ends. Germline CDR1 reads MNHNS; CDR2 reads SASEGT.

The specimen sequenced was blood. The TCR comes from a woman between 25 and 40 years old with Graves' ophthalmopathy. V is TRBV6-1 and J is TRBJ1-1, with D hard to call. The CDR3 DNA reads TGTGCCAGCAGTTTCTTTGGGAACACTGAAGCTTTCTTT. Encoded protein: CASSFFGNTEAFF.